Here is one T cell receptor (beta chain) with its context. This sample is drawn from a study of PD-1 blockade in classical Hodgkin lymphoma. After autologous stem cell transplantation all patients relapsed, and prior brentuximab vedotin exposure differed between cohorts. Profiled with immunoSEQ multiplex PCR; TCRdb holds only in-frame clones, not every one. The repertoire has tens of thousands of clones, around 72% of them found once; the top ten carry 9.5% to 12%. V lost 7 bases, J lost 3 bases, and 17 bases lay in between. CDR1 is SGDLS and CDR2 is YYNGEE in the germline V gene. The CDR3 length is 15 residues.

This chain joins TRBV9 and TRBJ2-1; TRBD2 is a possible D gene (7 bases). This clonotype was obtained from a human donor with classical Hodgkin lymphoma. This specimen consisted of peripheral blood mononuclear cells (PBMCs), obtained at baseline. The CDR3 here is CASSLGGALYNEQFF. CDR3 in DNA: TGTGCCAGCTCCCTAGGGGGGGCCCTCTACAATGAGCAGTTCTTC.